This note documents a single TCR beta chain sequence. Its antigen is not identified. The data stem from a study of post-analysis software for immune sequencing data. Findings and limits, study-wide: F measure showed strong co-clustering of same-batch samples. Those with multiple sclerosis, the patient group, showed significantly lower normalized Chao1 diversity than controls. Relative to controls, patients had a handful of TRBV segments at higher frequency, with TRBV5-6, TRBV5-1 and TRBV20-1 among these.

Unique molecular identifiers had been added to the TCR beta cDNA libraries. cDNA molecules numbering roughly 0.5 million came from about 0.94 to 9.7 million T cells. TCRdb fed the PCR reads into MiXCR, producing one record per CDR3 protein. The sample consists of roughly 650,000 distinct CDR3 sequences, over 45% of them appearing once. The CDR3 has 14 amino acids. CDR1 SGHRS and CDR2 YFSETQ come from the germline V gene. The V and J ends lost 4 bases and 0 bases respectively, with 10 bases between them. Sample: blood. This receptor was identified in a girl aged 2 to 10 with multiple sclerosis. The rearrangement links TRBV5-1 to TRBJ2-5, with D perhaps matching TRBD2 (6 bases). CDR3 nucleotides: TGCGCCAGCAGCCTCCGGGACTACCAAGAGACCCAGTACTTC. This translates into CASSLRDYQETQYF.